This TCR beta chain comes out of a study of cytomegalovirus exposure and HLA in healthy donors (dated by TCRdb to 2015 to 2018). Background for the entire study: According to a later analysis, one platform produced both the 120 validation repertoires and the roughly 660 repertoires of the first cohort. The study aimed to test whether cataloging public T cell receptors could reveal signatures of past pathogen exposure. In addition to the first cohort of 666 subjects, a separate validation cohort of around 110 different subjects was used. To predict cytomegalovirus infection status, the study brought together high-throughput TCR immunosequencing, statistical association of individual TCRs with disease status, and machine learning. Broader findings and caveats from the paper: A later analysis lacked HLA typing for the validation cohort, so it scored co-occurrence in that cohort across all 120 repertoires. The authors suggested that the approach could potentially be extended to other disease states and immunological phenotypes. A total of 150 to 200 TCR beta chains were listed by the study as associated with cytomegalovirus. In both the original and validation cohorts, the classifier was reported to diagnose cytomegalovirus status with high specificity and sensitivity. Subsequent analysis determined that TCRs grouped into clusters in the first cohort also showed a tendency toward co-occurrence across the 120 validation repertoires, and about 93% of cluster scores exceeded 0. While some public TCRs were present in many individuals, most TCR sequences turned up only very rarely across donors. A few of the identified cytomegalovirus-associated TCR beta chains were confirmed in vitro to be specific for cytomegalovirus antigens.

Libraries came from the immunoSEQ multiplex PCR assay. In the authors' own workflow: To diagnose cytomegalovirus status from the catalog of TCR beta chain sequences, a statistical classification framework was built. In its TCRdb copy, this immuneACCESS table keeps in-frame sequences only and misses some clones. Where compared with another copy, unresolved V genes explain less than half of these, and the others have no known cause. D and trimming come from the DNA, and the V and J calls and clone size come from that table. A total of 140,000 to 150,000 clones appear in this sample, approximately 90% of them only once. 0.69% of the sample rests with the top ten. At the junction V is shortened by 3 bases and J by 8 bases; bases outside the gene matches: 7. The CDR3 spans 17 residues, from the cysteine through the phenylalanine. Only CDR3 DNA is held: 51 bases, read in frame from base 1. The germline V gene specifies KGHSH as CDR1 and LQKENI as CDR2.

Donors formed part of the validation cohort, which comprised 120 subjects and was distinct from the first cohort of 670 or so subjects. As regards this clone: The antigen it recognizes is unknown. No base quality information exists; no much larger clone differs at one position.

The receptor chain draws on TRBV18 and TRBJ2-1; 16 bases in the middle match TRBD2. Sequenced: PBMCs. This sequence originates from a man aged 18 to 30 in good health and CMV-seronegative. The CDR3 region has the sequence CASSPQGLAGGPDEQFF. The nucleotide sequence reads TGTGCCAGCTCACCCCAGGGACTAGCGGGGGGGCCTGATGAGCAGTTCTTC.